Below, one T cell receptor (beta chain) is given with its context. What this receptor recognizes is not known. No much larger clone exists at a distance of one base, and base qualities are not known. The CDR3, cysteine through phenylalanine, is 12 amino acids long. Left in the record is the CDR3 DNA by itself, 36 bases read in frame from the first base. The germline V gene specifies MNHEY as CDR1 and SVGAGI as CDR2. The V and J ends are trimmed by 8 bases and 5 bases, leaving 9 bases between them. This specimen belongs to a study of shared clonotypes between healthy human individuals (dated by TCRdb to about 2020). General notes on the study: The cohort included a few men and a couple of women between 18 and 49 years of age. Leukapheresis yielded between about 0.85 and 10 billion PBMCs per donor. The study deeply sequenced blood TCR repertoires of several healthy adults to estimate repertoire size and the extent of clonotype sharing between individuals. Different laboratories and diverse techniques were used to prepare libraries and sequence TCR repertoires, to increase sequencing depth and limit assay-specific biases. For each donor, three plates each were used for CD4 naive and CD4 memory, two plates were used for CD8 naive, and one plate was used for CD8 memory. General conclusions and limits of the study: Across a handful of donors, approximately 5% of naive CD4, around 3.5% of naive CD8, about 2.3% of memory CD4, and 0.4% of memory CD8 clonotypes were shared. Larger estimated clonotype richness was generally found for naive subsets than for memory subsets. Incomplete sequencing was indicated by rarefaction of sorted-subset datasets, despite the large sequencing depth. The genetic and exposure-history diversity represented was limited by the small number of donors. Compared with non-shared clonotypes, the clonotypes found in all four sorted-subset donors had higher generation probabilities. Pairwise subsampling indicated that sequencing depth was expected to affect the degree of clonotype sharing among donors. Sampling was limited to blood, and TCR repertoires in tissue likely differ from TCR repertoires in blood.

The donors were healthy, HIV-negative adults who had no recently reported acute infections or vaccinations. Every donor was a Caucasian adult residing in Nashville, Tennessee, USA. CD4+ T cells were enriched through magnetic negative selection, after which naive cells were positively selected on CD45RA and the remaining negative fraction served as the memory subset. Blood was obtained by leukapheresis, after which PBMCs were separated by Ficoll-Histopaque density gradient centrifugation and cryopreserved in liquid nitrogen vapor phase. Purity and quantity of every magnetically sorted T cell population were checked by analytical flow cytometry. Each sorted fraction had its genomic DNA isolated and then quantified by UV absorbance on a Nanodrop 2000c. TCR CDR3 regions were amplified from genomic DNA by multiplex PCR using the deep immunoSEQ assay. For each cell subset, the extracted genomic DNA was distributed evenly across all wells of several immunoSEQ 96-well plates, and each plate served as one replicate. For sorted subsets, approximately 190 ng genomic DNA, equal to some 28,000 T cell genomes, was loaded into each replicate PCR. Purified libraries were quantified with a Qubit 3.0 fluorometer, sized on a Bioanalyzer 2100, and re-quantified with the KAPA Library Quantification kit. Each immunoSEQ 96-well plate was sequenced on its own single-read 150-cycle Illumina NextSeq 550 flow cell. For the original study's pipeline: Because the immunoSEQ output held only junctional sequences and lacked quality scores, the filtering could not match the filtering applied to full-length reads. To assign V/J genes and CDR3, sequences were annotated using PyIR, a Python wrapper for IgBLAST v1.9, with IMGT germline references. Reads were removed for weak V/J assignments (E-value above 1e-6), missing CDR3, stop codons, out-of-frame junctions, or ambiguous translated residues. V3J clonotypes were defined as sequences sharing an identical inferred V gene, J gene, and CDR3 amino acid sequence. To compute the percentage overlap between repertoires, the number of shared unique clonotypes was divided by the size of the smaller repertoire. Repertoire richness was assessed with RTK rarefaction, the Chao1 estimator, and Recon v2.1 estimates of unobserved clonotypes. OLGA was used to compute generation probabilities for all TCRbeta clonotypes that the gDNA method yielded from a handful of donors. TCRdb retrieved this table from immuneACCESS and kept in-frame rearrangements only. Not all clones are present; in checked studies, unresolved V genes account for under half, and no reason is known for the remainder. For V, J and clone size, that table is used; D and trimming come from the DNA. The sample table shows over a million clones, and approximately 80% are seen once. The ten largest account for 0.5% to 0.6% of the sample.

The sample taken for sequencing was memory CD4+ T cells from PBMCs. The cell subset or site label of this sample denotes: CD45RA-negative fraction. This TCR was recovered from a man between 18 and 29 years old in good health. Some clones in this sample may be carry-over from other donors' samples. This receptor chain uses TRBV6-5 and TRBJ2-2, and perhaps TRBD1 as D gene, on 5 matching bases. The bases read TGTGCCAGCCATCACAGGACCGGGGAGCTGTTTTTT. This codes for CASHHRTGELFF.